Following are 12 T cell receptor beta chains from one sample sequenced in a study of blood T cells in healthy people across ages. A sample-barcoded 5' primer and a J-beta primer mix were used in a second PCR of roughly 6 to 11 cycles. TCRdb reprocessed the 5' RACE reads via MiXCR and lists one record per CDR3 protein. The sample contains approximately 960,000 distinct CDR3 sequences, almost 30% of which appear only once. These data are also associated with another study on T cells of mothers and their children.

What was sequenced was blood. The receptor source for this set is a woman in her forties in good health.

For this clonotype: This clone may be a read error of a much larger clone one base away. The J gene is TRBJ1-2, the V gene TRBV10-2; D not resolved. Per germline, CDR1 WSHSY and CDR2 SAAADI. Trimming cost V 6 bases and J 0 bases, with 11 bases left between them. CDR3 length equals 14 residues. In nucleotides, the CDR3 is TGCGCCAGCAGGGATTCCAGAGCTAACTATGGCTACACCTTC. Encoded protein: CASRDSRANYGYTF.

This clonotype was picked up a small number of times. The rearrangement uses TRBV29-1 and TRBJ2-5, with TRBD1 matching 10 bases. The CDR3 runs 14 residues. CDR1 SQVTM and CDR2 ANQGSEA come from the germline V gene. With 8 bases clipped from V and 3 bases from J, the junction kept 9 bases outside the gene matches. The CDR3 nucleotides are TGCAGCACAACTGGGACAGGGGTTAAAGAGACCCAGTACTTC. The encoded protein is CSTTGTGVKETQYF.

This clonotype was picked up a small number of times. The genes are TRBV20-1 and TRBJ2-1; no clear D gene. The CDR3 has 17 amino acids. V lost 0 bases and J 7 bases, leaving 22 bases between the germline ends. Per the germline V gene, CDR1 is DFQATT and CDR2 is SNEGSKA (reference sequence). CDR3 sequence reads: CSARDVRPGIYKNEQFF. The CDR3 nucleotides are TGCAGTGCTAGAGATGTAAGGCCCGGTATATACAAGAATGAGCAGTTCTTC.

As to this clonotype: The junction shows a germline mismatch at one end, possibly a read error. The rearrangement links TRBV18 to TRBJ1-5; 7 positions agree with TRBD1. The CDR3 sequence is 15 residues long. Germline CDR1 reads KGHSH; CDR2 reads LQKENI. Here the CDR3 DNA reads TGTGCCAGCTCACCGACAGGGAATAACAATCGGCCCCAGCATTTT. Amino acids: CASSPTGNNNRPQHF.

The table lists this clonotype with a few counts. The chain recombines TRBV7-8 with TRBJ2-3, with unresolved D. The CDR3 is made up of 15 amino acids. The ends were cut back, 5 bases at V and 5 bases at J, with 17 bases in the middle. Per germline, CDR1 SGHVS and CDR2 FQNEAQ. CDR3: CASSQPRAPGDTQYF. The CDR3 DNA is TGTGCCAGCAGCCAACCCCGGGCCCCGGGAGATACGCAGTATTTT.

This clonotype was counted at least ten times. The gene calls are TRBV6-6 and TRBJ2-4; possibly TRBD1 for D (6 bases). Germline V lookup: CDR1 MNHNY, CDR2 SVGAGI (reference sequence). Trimming removed 10 bases at V and 1 base at J, with 11 bases between. The CDR3 is 13 amino acids. In nucleotides, the CDR3 is TGTGCCACAGGGGAAGTTGCCAAAAACATTCAGTACTTC. This sequence encodes CATGEVAKNIQYF.

The genes are TRBV4-2 and TRBJ2-7, with 8 bases that match TRBD2. V shed 0 bases, J shed 2 bases, and the junction held 3 bases outside the gene matches. This CDR3 comprises 15 residues. CDR1 and CDR2 (germline): LGHNA, YNFKEQ. The CDR3 sequence is CASSQEVAGTYEQYF. The CDR3 bases are TGTGCCAGCAGCCAAGAGGTAGCGGGAACCTACGAGCAGTACTTC.

This clonotype was recorded many times. The chain employs TRBV12-3 or TRBV12-4 and TRBJ2-1; D unresolved. The CDR3 runs to 15 residues. Trimming removed 2 bases at V and 0 bases at J, with 8 bases between. This CDR3 reads CASSLFSDSYNEQFF. The CDR3 bases are TGTGCCAGCAGTTTATTCTCCGACTCCTACAATGAGCAGTTCTTC.

This rearrangement joins TRBV5-1 to TRBJ1-2; no definite D call. This CDR3 has 15 amino acids. CDR1 and CDR2 (germline): SGHRS, YFSETQ. The V and J ends lost 0 bases and 3 bases respectively, with 12 bases between them. The CDR3 region is CASSLDGGSDYGYTF. CDR3 sequence (DNA): TGCGCCAGCAGCTTGGATGGAGGCTCGGACTATGGCTACACCTTC.

The chain combines TRBV15 with TRBJ1-5; D perhaps matches TRBD1 (6 bases). V lost 8 bases to trimming and J lost 5 bases, with 13 bases between them. Germline CDR1 reads LNHNV; CDR2 reads YYDKDF (reference sequence). The CDR3 runs to 13 residues. CDR3 residues: CATRQGHDQPQHF. As DNA, the CDR3 is TGTGCCACCCGCCAGGGACATGATCAGCCCCAGCATTTT.

The table lists this clonotype with a few counts. J is TRBJ1-4 and V is TRBV20-1; 8 bases map to TRBD1. Losses at the gene ends were 7 bases for V and 8 bases for J; bases not matched to a gene: 9. The germline V gene encodes CDR1 DFQATT and CDR2 SNEGSKA (reference sequence). This CDR3 comprises 13 residues. CDR3 nucleotides: TGCAGTGTAAATCAGGGGGCTAGGGAAAAACTGTTTTTT. This codes for CSVNQGAREKLFF.

This chain joins TRBV6-2 or TRBV6-3 and TRBJ1-3; D might be TRBD1 (6 bases). This CDR3 has 17 residues. The V end was cut by 0 bases, the J end by 5 bases, with 17 bases between. Germline lookup yields CDR1 MNHEY and CDR2 SVGEGT. CDR3 loop: CASSYSGTGTRRNTIYF. In DNA form, the CDR3 reads TGTGCCAGCAGTTACTCGGGGACCGGGACAAGGAGAAACACCATATATTTT.